A single sample is the source of the 9 T cell receptor beta chains below, sequenced in a study of blood T cell repertoires in COVID-19. Using immunoSEQ multiplex PCR, the repertoire was profiled, and TCRdb retains in-frame clones only, with some absent. This sample yields about 250,000 clones, of which around 83% are seen a single time; roughly 10% belongs to the top ten. The material sequenced was peripheral blood. These TCRs come from an elderly man with acute or convalescent COVID-19.

This clone was counted once. The V call is TRBV19, the J call TRBJ1-1; D remains ambiguous. This CDR3 comprises 13 residues. Trimming cost V 7 bases and J 3 bases, with 12 bases left between them. Germline lookup yields CDR1 LNHDA and CDR2 SQIVND (reference sequence). This chain's CDR3 is CASIPTEYTEAFF. In DNA form, the CDR3 reads TGTGCCAGTATCCCGACGGAGTACACTGAAGCTTTCTTT.

The V gene is TRBV18, the J gene TRBJ1-1, with 7 positions matching TRBD1. V was clipped by 3 bases and J by 1 base; unmatched bases: 5. The CDR3 covers 15 residues. Germline V gene lookup returns CDR1 KGHSH and CDR2 LQKENI. CDR3 bases: TGTGCCAGCTCACCGCCCGGGACAGAGAACACTGAAGCTTTCTTT. Protein product: CASSPPGTENTEAFF.

This chain connects TRBV12-3 or TRBV12-4 to TRBJ1-2; no clear D gene. The CDR3 length is 13 residues. With 10 bases removed from V and 4 bases from J, the gap between germline ends came to 16 bases. The chain's CDR3 is CATMSRRGYGYTF. CDR3 DNA: TGTGCCACCATGTCCCGGCGCGGCTATGGCTACACCTTC.

This clone showed up just once. The rearrangement links TRBV29-1 to TRBJ1-2, with 7 nucleotides matching TRBD1. The CDR3 is 13 residues long. CDR1 is SQVTM and CDR2 is ANQGSEA in the germline V gene. J was trimmed by 2 bases and V by 5 bases; bases with no gene match: 5. The CDR3 sequence: CSVTDRMNYGYTF. The CDR3 DNA reads TGCAGCGTTACGGACAGGATGAACTATGGCTACACCTTC.

This clone was seen only a few times. The chain has TRBV2 and TRBJ2-7; 13 nucleotides align to TRBD2. After removal of 10 bases from V and 5 bases from J, the junction contained 11 bases not matched to a gene. The CDR3 consists of 15 residues. Per germline, CDR1 SNHLY and CDR2 FYNNEI. The CDR3 DNA is TGTGCCACCACCTCGGGACTAGCGGGGATAGACGAGCAGTACTTC. Residues: CATTSGLAGIDEQYF.

This chain's CDR3 is CASRAESTDTQYF. In DNA form, the CDR3 reads TGTGCCAGCAGGGCGGAGAGCACAGATACGCAGTATTTT. The genes are TRBV6-5 and TRBJ2-3; D gene uncertain. The length of the CDR3 is 13 residues. The V and J ends lost 6 bases and 0 bases respectively, with 7 bases between them. The germline V gene encodes CDR1 MNHEY and CDR2 SVGAGI.

This clone was seen a few times. This chain links TRBV29-1 with TRBJ2-1, with a possible D match to TRBD2 (7 bases). Trimming shortened V by 2 bases and J by 10 bases, and 21 bases separated the two germline ends. The V gene's germline CDR1 is SQVTM and CDR2 ANQGSEA. The CDR3 totals 15 residues. The CDR3 sequence is CSVEFARGGQGEQFF. CDR3 DNA: TGCAGCGTTGAATTCGCCAGGGGAGGGCAGGGGGAGCAGTTCTTC.

V is TRBV19 and J is TRBJ1-5; 9 nucleotides line up with TRBD1. Per germline, CDR1 LNHDA and CDR2 SQIVND (reference sequence). This CDR3 has 14 amino acids. J gave up 5 bases and V 2 bases, and 1 base lay outside the gene matches. The CDR3 sequence: CASSITGGDQPQHF. The DNA of the CDR3 is TGTGCCAGTAGTATAACAGGGGGCGATCAGCCCCAGCATTTT.

This clone was seen a few times. Other DNA sequences in this sample translate to the same CDR3. V and J are TRBV28 and TRBJ1-2, with D hard to call. The CDR3 spans 12 residues. Germline V gene sequence: CDR1 MDHEN, CDR2 SYDVKM. V shed 5 bases and J shed 4 bases, with 8 bases lying between them. The CDR3 sequence: CASSRGRYGYTF. CDR3 DNA sequence: TGTGCCAGCAGTAGAGGGCGCTATGGCTACACCTTC.